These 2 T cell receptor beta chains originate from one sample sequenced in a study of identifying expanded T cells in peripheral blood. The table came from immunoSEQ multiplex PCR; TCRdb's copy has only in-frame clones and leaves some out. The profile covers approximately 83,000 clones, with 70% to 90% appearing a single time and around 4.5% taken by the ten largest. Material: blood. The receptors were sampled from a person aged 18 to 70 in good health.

CDR3 sequence: CASSPGITDTQYF. Here the CDR3 DNA reads TGTGCCAGCAGCCCCGGCATTACAGATACGCAGTATTTT. This chain joins TRBV7-3 and TRBJ2-3, with D unclear. The CDR3 has 13 residues. Germline V gene sequence: CDR1 SGHTA, CDR2 FQGTGA. V shed 5 bases and J shed 3 bases, with 9 bases lying between them.

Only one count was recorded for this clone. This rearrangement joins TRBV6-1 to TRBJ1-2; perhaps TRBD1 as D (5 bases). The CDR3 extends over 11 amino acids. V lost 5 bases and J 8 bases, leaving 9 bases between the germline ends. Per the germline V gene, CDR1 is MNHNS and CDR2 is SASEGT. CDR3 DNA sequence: TGTGCCAGCAGTTGGGGGGACGGCTACACCTTC. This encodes CASSWGDGYTF.